These 18 T cell receptor beta chains share one sample of origin, sequenced in a study of blood T cell repertoires in COVID-19. Method: immunoSEQ multiplex PCR; TCRdb's copy keeps in-frame clones and lacks some. Of over 200,000 clones listed, about 90% are singletons. Sample: peripheral blood. The origin of the receptors is a person between 18 and 35 years old with COVID-19, enrolled during active disease.

This clone came up a few times. V usage is TRBV25-1 and J usage is TRBJ1-3, with D unresolved. This CDR3 comprises 16 residues. Germline V gene sequence: CDR1 MGHDK, CDR2 SYGVNS. V dropped 6 bases and J dropped 3 bases, with 18 bases sitting between them. The CDR3 DNA follows: TGTGCCAGCAGCCCTCCCCCGGGGAGGGTTGGAAACACCATATATTTT. Its protein is CASSPPPGRVGNTIYF.

The chain combines TRBV20-1 with TRBJ2-7; tentative D call: TRBD2 (5 bases). Trimming removed 3 bases from V and 4 bases from J, with 10 bases in between. Germline values: CDR1 DFQATT, CDR2 SNEGSKA (reference sequence). The CDR3 totals 12 residues. Written as DNA, the CDR3 is TGCAGTGCTAGTGGCCTAGCTTACGAGCAGTACTTC. As protein: CSASGLAYEQYF.

The J gene is TRBJ2-2, the V gene TRBV2, with 7 positions matching TRBD1. The CDR3 is 14 amino acids. In germline, CDR1 is SNHLY, CDR2 FYNNEI. Trimming at V came to 4 bases and at J to 1 base, leaving 0 bases not matched to a gene. The CDR3 reads CASSGDRNTGELFF. The CDR3 region has the DNA TGTGCCAGCAGTGGGGACAGGAACACCGGGGAGCTGTTTTTT.

This clone was observed once. The J gene is TRBJ2-7, the V gene TRBV3-1 (or the pseudogene TRBV3-2); 8 bases map to TRBD1. The J segment lost 2 bases and the V segment lost 4 bases, leaving 13 bases of the junction unmatched. Per germline, CDR1 LGHDT and CDR2 YNNKEL (reference sequence). The CDR3 runs 17 residues. In nucleotides, the CDR3 is TGTGCCAGCAGCCGACTCGGGACAGGCCCAACTCCCTACGAGCAGTACTTC. This encodes CASSRLGTGPTPYEQYF.

V is TRBV7-2 and J is TRBJ2-1, with 7 bases fitting TRBD2. Germline assignment: CDR1 SGHTA and CDR2 FQGNSA. There are 13 residues in the CDR3. Unmatched junction bases numbered 5, after V lost 5 bases and J lost 7 bases. CDR3 loop: CASSGGGRNEQFF. The CDR3 nucleotides read TGTGCCAGCAGCGGCGGGGGAAGGAATGAGCAGTTCTTC.

Of note for this clone: Other DNA sequences of this sample code for an identical CDR3. CDR3 DNA sequence: TGTGCCAGTAGTATTGGAGGCAATCAGCCCCAGCATTTT. Its translation is CASSIGGNQPQHF. This sequence joins TRBV19 and TRBJ1-5; D is ambiguous. Germline CDR1 is LNHDA and CDR2 is SQIVND (reference sequence). Trimming removed 3 bases at V and 2 bases at J, with 5 bases between. The length of the CDR3 is 13 residues.

This chain joins TRBV27 and TRBJ2-7; D gene ambiguous. V was trimmed by 3 bases and J by 0 bases, leaving 12 bases between them. This CDR3 region has 15 residues. Germline V gene lookup returns CDR1 MNHEY and CDR2 SMNVEV (reference sequence). The DNA for the CDR3 is TGTGCCAGCAGTTTTACCTACCCAAACTCCTACGAGCAGTACTTC. As protein: CASSFTYPNSYEQYF.

V gene TRBV6-5 combines with J gene TRBJ1-2; TRBD1 aligns across 8 bases. CDR3 length: 16 amino acids. Per the germline V gene, CDR1 is MNHEY and CDR2 is SVGAGI. Trimming took 0 bases from V and 3 from J; bases not matched to a gene: 6. The CDR3 region is CASSYSGQGRDYGYTF. DNA of the CDR3: TGTGCCAGCAGTTACTCCGGACAGGGAAGGGACTATGGCTACACCTTC.

CDR3 nucleotide sequence: TGTGCCACCAGGGGGGCGGGGGCCCTAGCGGGACAAGAGACCCAGTACTTC. The encoded protein is CATRGAGALAGQETQYF. This chain links TRBV24-1 with TRBJ2-5; 9 positions match TRBD2. This CDR3 spans 17 amino acids. J lost 2 bases, V lost 7 bases, and 13 bases had no gene match. Germline V gives CDR1 KGHDR, CDR2 SFDVKD.

The count of this clone is one. The J gene is TRBJ2-7, the V gene TRBV7-9, with 10 bases fitting TRBD1. Per germline, CDR1 SEHNR and CDR2 FQNEAQ (reference sequence). The CDR3 runs to 15 residues. V trimming: 1 base; J trimming: 2 bases; junction bases outside the gene matches: 2. The CDR3 DNA reads as TGTGCCAGCAGCTTAGAGGGGACAGGGGCCTACGAGCAGTACTTC. This codes for CASSLEGTGAYEQYF.

The chain recombines TRBV4-1 with TRBJ2-5, with 10 nucleotides matching TRBD1. This CDR3 is 16 amino acids long. V lost 0 bases, J lost 4 bases, and 5 bases stayed unmatched. The germline V gene has CDR1 MGHRA and CDR2 YSYEKL. In DNA, the CDR3 is TGCGCCAGCAGCCAAGACCCACGGACAGGGGGAGAGACCCAGTACTTC. Its translation is CASSQDPRTGGETQYF.

The chain couples TRBV5-6 to TRBJ2-2; 12 nucleotides agree with TRBD2. The ends lost 0 bases at V and 0 bases at J; junction bases unmatched: 0. The CDR3 length is 17 residues. The V gene's germline CDR1 is SGHDT and CDR2 YYEEEE. In DNA, the CDR3 is TGTGCCAGCAGCTTGGGACTAGCGGGAGCGAACACCGGGGAGCTGTTTTTT. This encodes CASSLGLAGANTGELFF.

V usage is TRBV7-2 and J usage is TRBJ2-3; 11 bases are a match to TRBD2. The germline CDR1 and CDR2 sequences are SGHTA and FQGNSA. This CDR3 region has 17 residues. V shed 5 bases and J 3 bases; nucleotides not matched to a gene: 10. This CDR3 is CASSPIAGGPGTDTQYF. In DNA form, the CDR3 reads TGTGCCAGCAGCCCGATAGCGGGAGGGCCTGGGACAGATACGCAGTATTTT. The full variable domain, with the rest looked up from reference TRBV7-2 and TRBJ2-3, is GAGVSQSPSNKVTEKGKDVELRCDPISGHTALYWYRQSLGQGLEFLIYFQGNSAPDKSGLPSDRFSAERTGGSVSTLTIQRTQQEDSAVYLCASSPIAGGPGTDTQYFGPGTRLTVL.

This rearrangement joins TRBV24-1 to TRBJ1-2; the match to TRBD1 covers 7 bases. Germline V gene sequence: CDR1 KGHDR, CDR2 SFDVKD. The CDR3 consists of 15 residues. The junction had 5 bases not matched to a gene; V was cut back by 2 bases and J by 3 bases. The CDR3 nucleotides read TGTGCCACCAGTGATTATGGGCAGGGGGACTATGGCTACACCTTC. Encoded protein: CATSDYGQGDYGYTF.

The chain couples TRBV5-4 to TRBJ1-2, with TRBD1 matching 7 bases. The J segment lost 7 bases and the V segment lost 4 bases, leaving 10 bases of the junction unmatched. There are 14 residues in the CDR3. In germline, CDR1 is SGHNT, CDR2 YYREEE (reference sequence). The CDR3 region is CASSLRGGVGGYTF. As DNA, the CDR3 is TGTGCCAGCAGCCTTCGAGGGGGCGTAGGTGGCTACACCTTC.

This clone has more than one count but fewer than ten. The chain joins TRBV7-2 to TRBJ2-1, with 16 bases identical to TRBD2. The germline gives CDR1 SGHTA, CDR2 FQGNSA. The trim removed 5 bases at V and 7 bases at J, leaving 11 bases unmatched. The CDR3 is made up of 18 amino acids. CDR3 DNA: TGTGCCAGCAGCCCGGGACTAGCGGGAGGGCCGGTCCCTAATGAGCAGTTCTTC. Translated, it gives CASSPGLAGGPVPNEQFF.

V gene TRBV5-6 combines with J gene TRBJ2-5, with 13 bases aligning to TRBD2. Germline lookup yields CDR1 SGHDT and CDR2 YYEEEE. V lost 2 bases to trimming and J lost 4 bases; unmatched junction nucleotides: 5. The CDR3 spans 16 residues. The chain's CDR3 is CASSLGTSGTRETQYF. Written as DNA, the CDR3 is TGTGCCAGCAGCTTAGGGACTAGCGGGACACGAGAGACCCAGTACTTC.

The chain employs TRBV7-9 and TRBJ2-1; TRBD2 is a possible D gene (6 bases). V lost 4 bases and J lost 7, with 17 bases in between. CDR1 is SEHNR and CDR2 is FQNEAQ in the germline V gene (reference sequence). There are 15 residues in the CDR3. CDR3 amino acids: CASSSYAGLGNEQFF. The CDR3 DNA follows: TGTGCCAGCAGCTCCTACGCGGGGTTGGGGAATGAGCAGTTCTTC.